This TCR beta chain appears in the sequencing data of a study of human T cells and chemical hapten exposure. The time point is: pre-sensitization, week 0. Stated treatment: therapeutic diphenylcyclopropenone sensitization with weekly scalp DPC. Every patch test was put on after a blood sample was taken. Trimming removed 0 bases from V and 5 bases from J, with 10 bases in between. Looked up from germline, CDR1 is MNHNY and CDR2 is SVGAGI (reference sequence). The length of the CDR3 is 15 residues. This clonotype was seen many times. In the study's own analysis: From around 25,000 to 690,000 TCRs were found per sample, with a median of 95,638. One entry per CDR3 protein, called by TCRdb with MiXCR from the RACE reads. TCRdb, not the authors, supplied the V and J calls. In the table there are 200,000 to 300,000 distinct CDR3 sequences, roughly 8.9% of which are singletons.

Sequencing used whole blood, obtained in connection with sensitization to the hapten diphenylcyclopropenone (DPC). This receptor was taken from a woman between 40 and 55 years old with alopecia areata. Some clones in this sample may be carry-over from other donors' samples. The chain couples TRBV6-6 to TRBJ1-4; possibly TRBD1 for D (6 bases). CDR3 sequence: CASSYSDGGNEKLFF. CDR3 coding DNA: TGTGCCAGCAGTTACTCAGACGGGGGCAATGAAAAACTGTTTTTT.